This entry is about one TCR beta chain. The antigen remains unidentified. Clones were read by immunoSEQ multiplex PCR, and TCRdb kept only the in-frame ones, dropping some. This sample carries over 100,000 clones, around nine tenths of them seen once, and the ten largest clones take about 12%. This sample was included in a study of T cell responses to AZD1222 COVID-19 vaccine. Study-level results: Across spike, vaccine-associated CD4 TCRs were found, dominant at 160-218 and 743-854. Of the AZD1222 recipients, only 5 or 6 were seropositive at baseline. Donors were chiefly white British, with a greater number of females, and clonal diversity was perhaps underestimated. Two doses of AZD1222 preceded a rise in Spike-specific TCR breadth and depth.

Germline values: CDR1 MDHEN, CDR2 SYDVKM. The CDR3 covers 14 residues. V was pared by 7 bases and J by 2 bases, with 7 bases of the junction left unmatched. The chain uses TRBV28 and TRBJ2-7; 8 bases agree with TRBD2. Sequencing was performed on peripheral blood, taken on day 0 of AZD1222 vaccination. The receptor was derived from an adult in good health. The CDR3 loop is CASNRAGGAYEQYF. For the CDR3, the DNA is TGTGCCAGCAATCGGGCGGGAGGTGCCTACGAGCAGTACTTC.